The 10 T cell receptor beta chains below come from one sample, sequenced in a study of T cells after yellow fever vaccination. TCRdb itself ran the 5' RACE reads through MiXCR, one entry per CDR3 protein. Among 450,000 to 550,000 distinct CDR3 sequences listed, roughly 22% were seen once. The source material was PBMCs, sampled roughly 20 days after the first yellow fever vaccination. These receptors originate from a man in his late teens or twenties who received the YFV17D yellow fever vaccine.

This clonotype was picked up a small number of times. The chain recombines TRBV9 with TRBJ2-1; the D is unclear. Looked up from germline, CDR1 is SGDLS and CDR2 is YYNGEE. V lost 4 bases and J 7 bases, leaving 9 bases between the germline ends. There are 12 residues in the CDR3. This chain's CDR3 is CASSPDWNEQFF. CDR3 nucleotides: TGTGCCAGCAGCCCCGACTGGAATGAGCAGTTCTTC.

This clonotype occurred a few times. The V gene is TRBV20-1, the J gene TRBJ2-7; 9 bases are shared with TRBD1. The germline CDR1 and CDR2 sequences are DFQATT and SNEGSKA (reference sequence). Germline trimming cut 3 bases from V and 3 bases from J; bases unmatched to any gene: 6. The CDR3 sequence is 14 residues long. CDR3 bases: TGCAGTGCTAGGCCCCTGGACAGGGGCTACGAGCAGTACTTC. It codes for CSARPLDRGYEQYF.

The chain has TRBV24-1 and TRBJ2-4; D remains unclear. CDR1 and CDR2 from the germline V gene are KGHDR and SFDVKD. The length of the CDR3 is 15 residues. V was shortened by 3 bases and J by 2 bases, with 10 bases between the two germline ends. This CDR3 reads CATSDTSGSKNIQYF. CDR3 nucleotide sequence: TGTGCCACCAGTGATACCTCGGGTTCCAAAAACATTCAGTACTTC.

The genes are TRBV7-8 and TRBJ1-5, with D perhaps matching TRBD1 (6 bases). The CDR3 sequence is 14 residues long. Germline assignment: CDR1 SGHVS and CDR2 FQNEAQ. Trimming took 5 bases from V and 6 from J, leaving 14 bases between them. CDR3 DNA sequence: TGTGCCAGCAGCCAGAACAGGGCTAGTCAGCCCCAGCATTTT. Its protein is CASSQNRASQPQHF.

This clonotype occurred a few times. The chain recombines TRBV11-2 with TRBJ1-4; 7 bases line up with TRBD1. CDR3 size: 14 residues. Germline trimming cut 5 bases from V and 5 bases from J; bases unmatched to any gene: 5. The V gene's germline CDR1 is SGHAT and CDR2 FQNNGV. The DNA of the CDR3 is TGTGCCAGCAGCCCCCGGACAGGAAATGAAAAACTGTTTTTT. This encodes CASSPRTGNEKLFF.

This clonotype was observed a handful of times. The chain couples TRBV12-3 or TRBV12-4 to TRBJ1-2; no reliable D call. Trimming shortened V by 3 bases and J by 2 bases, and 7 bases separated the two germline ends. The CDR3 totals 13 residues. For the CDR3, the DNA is TGTGCCAGCAGTTTGTTCTCGAACTATGGCTACACCTTC. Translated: CASSLFSNYGYTF.

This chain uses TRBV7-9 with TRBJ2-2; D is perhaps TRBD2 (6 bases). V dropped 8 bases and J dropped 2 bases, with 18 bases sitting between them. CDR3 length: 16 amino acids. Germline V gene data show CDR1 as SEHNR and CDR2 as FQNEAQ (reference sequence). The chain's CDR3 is CASVPGEDYNTGELFF. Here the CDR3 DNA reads TGTGCCAGCGTCCCCGGGGAGGACTACAACACCGGGGAGCTGTTTTTT.

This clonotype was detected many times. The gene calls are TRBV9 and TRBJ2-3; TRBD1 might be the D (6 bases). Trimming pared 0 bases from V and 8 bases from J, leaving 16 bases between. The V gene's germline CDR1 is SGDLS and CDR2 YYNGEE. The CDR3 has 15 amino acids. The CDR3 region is CASSVVAGDGGTQYF. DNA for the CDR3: TGTGCCAGCAGCGTAGTTGCAGGGGATGGGGGTACGCAGTATTTT.

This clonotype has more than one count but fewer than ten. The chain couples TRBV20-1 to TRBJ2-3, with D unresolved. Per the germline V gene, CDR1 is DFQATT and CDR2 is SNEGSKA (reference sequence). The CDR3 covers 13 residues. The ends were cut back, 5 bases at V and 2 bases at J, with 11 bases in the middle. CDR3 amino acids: CSALDPSTDTQYF. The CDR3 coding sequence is TGCAGTGCTCTCGACCCGTCCACAGATACGCAGTATTTT.

The CDR3 DNA follows: TGCAGTGCAGCGGGGGGCGATACGCAGTATTTT. This translates into CSAAGGDTQYF. The chain joins TRBV20-1 to TRBJ2-3, with 9 bases matching TRBD2. CDR1 is DFQATT and CDR2 is SNEGSKA in the germline V gene (reference sequence). Trimming at V came to 6 bases and at J to 6 bases, leaving 1 base not matched to a gene. The CDR3 runs 11 residues.